This TCR beta chain came from a study of cytotoxic CD8 clonotypes in ibrutinib-treated CLL. Overall study results and limits: Baseline levels of clonality went above those of age-matched healthy donors and moved with circulating CD8+ T-cell counts. Elevated clonality accompanied ibrutinib response, with a return toward baseline values at progression. Public clonotypes were uncommon and contracted or stayed stable on treatment.

The intended depth for sequencing was 1 in 200,000 to 1 in 1 million T cells. Sequencing used immunoSEQ multiplex PCR; TCRdb keeps in-frame clones, though not all of them. The profile covers roughly 300,000 clones, with more than 70% appearing a single time and approximately 5.1% taken by the ten largest. There are 16 residues in the CDR3. Per germline, CDR1 LNHNV and CDR2 YYDKDF (reference sequence). Trimming removed 0 bases from V and 4 bases from J; junction bases left unmatched: 5. For this clone: Its target is unknown.

The material sequenced was PBMCs, taken at disease progression, from a patient treated with ibrutinib. The chain carries TRBV15 and TRBJ2-2; 7 bases map to TRBD2. This TCR derives from a human donor with chronic lymphocytic leukemia. The CDR3 nucleotides are TGTGCCACCAGCAGAGAGGCGCTAGCGGTCACCGGGGAGCTGTTTTTT. Protein sequence: CATSREALAVTGELFF.